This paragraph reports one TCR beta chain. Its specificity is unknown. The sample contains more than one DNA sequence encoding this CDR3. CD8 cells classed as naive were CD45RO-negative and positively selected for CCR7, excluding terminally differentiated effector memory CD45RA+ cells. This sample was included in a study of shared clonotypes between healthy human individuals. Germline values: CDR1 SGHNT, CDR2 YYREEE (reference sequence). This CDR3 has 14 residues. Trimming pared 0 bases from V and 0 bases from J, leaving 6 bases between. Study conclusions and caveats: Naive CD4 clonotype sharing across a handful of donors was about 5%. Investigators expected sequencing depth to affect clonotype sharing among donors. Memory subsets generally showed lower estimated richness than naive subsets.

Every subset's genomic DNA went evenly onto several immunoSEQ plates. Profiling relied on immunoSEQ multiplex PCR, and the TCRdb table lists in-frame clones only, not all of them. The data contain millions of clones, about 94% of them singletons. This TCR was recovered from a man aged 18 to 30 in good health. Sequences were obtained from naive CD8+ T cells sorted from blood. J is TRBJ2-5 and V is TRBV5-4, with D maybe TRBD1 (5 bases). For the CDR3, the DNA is TGTGCCAGCAGCTTGGTGACAGACCAAGAGACCCAGTACTTC. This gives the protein CASSLVTDQETQYF.